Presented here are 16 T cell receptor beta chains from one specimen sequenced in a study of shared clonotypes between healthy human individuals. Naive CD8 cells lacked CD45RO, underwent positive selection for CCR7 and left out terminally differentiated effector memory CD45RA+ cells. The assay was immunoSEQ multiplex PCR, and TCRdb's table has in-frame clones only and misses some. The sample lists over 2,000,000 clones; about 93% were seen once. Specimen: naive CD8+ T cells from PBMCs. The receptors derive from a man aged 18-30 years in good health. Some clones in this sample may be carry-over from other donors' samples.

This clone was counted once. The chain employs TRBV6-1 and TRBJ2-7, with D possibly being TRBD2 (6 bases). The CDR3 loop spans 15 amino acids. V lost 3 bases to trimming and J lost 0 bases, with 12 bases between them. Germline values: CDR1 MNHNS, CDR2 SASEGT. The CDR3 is CASSEGTLNSYEQYF. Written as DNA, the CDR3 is TGTGCCAGCAGTGAGGGGACTCTAAACTCCTACGAGCAGTACTTC.

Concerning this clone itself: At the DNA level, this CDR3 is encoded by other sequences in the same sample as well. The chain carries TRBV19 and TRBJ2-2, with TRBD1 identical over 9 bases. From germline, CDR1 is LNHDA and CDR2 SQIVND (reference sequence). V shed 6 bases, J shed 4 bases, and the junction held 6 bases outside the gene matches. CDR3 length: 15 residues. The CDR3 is CASSRDREGTGELFF. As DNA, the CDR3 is TGTGCCAGTAGCCGGGACAGGGAGGGCACCGGGGAGCTGTTTTTT. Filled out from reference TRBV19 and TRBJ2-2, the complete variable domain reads DGGITQSPKYLFRKEGQNVTLSCEQNLNHDAMYWYRQDPGQGLRLIYYSQIVNDFQKGDIAEGYSVSREKKESFPLTVTSAQKNPTAFYLCASSRDREGTGELFFGEGSRLTVL.

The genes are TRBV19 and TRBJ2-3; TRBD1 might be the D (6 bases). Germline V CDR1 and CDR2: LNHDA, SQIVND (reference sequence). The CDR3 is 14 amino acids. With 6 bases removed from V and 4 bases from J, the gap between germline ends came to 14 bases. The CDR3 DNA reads TGTGCCAGTAGCTGGACAGCAAGACCAGATACGCAGTATTTT. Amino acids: CASSWTARPDTQYF.

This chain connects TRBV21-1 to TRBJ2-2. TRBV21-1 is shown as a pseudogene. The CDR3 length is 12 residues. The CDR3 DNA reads TGTGCCACCACCCCCCGGGCGGGGGAGCTGTTTTTT. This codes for CATTPRAGELFF.

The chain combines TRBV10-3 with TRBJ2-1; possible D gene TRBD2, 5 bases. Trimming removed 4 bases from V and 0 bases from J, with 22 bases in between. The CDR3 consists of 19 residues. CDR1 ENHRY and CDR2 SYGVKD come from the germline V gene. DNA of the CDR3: TGTGCCATCAGTGTCGCGGGTAGAAGGACTCAGAGCTCCTACAATGAGCAGTTCTTC. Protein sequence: CAISVAGRRTQSSYNEQFF.

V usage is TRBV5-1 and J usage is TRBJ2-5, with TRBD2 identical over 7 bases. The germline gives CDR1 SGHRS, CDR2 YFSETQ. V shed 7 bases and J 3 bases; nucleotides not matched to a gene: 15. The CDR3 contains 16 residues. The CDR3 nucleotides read TGCGCCAGCCGGAATTTAGCGGGTCGGTCAAAAGAGACCCAGTACTTC. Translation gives CASRNLAGRSKETQYF. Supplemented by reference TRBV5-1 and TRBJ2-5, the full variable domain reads KAGVTQTPRYLIKTRGQQVTLSCSPISGHRSVSWYQQTPGQGLQFLFEYFSETQRNKGNFPGRFSGRQFSNSRSEMNVSTLELGDSALYLCASRNLAGRSKETQYFGPGTRLLVL.

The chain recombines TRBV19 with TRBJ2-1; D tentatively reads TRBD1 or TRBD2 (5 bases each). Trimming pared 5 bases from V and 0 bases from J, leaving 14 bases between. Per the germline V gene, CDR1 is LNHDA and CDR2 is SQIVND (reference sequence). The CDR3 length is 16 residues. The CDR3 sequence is CASSGAAGLSYNEQFF. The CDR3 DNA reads TGTGCCAGTAGTGGGGCGGCGGGCCTCTCCTACAATGAGCAGTTCTTC.

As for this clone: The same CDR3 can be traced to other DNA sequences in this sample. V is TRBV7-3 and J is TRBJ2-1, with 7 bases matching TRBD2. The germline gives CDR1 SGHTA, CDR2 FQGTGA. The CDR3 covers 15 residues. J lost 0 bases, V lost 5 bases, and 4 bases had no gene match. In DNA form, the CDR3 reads TGTGCCAGCAGCCCCTTAGCGGGCTCCTACAATGAGCAGTTCTTC. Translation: CASSPLAGSYNEQFF. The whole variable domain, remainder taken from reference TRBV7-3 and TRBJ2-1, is GAGVSQTPSNKVTEKGKYVELRCDPISGHTALYWYRQSLGQGPEFLIYFQGTGAADDSGLPNDRFFAVRPEGSVSTLKIQRTERGDSAVYLCASSPLAGSYNEQFFGPGTRLTVL.

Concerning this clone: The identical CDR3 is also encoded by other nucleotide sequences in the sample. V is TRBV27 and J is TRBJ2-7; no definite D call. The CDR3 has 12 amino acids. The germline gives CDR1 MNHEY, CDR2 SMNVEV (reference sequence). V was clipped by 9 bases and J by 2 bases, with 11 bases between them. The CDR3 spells CASRPGPYEQYF. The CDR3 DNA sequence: TGTGCCAGTCGCCCCGGGCCCTACGAGCAGTACTTC.

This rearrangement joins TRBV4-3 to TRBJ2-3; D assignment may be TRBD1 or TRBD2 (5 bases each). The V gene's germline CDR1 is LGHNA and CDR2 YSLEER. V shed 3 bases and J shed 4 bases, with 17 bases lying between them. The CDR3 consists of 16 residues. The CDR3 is CASSQEPGPHPDTQYF. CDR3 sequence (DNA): TGCGCCAGCAGCCAGGAACCGGGACCCCATCCAGATACGCAGTATTTT.

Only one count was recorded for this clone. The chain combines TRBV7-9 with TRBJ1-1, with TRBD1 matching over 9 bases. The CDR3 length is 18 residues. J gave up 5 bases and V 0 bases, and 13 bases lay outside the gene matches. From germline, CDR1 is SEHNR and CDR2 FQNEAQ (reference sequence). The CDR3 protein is CASSLAGLGQGEGTEAFF. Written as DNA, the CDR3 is TGTGCCAGCAGCTTAGCCGGGTTGGGACAGGGCGAAGGAACTGAAGCTTTCTTT.

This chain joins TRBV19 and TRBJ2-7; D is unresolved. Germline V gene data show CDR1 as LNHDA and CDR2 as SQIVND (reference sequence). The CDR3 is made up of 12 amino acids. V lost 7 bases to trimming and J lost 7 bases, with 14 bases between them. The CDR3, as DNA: TGTGCCAGTATCTCTGTTTCTGGGGAGCAGTACTTC. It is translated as CASISVSGEQYF.

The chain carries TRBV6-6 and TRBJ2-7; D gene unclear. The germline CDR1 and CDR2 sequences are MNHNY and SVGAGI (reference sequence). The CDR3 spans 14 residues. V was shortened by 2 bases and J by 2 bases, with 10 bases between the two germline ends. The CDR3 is CASSYRRETYEQYF. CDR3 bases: TGTGCCAGCAGTTACCGCAGAGAAACCTACGAGCAGTACTTC.

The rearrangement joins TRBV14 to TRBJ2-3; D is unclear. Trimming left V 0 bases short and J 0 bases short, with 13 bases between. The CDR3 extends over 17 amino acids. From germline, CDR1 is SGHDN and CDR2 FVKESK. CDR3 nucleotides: TGTGCCAGCAGCCAAGATAAAGGGTGGTTAAGCACAGATACGCAGTATTTT. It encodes CASSQDKGWLSTDTQYF.

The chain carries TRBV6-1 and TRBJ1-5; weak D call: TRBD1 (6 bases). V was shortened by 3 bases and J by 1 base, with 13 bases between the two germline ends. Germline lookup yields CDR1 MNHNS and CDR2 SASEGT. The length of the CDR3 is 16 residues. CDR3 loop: CASSDTGFASNQPQHF. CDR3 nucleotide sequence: TGTGCCAGCAGTGATACAGGGTTTGCAAGCAATCAGCCCCAGCATTTT.

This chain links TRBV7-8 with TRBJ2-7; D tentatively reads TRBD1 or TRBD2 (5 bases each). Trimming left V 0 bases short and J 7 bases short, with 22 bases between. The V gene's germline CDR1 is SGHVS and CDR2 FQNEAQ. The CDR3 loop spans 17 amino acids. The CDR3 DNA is TGTGCCAGCAGCTTAGCGCTTGGACCCGTCGAGGGGAGAGAGCAGTACTTC. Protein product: CASSLALGPVEGREQYF.